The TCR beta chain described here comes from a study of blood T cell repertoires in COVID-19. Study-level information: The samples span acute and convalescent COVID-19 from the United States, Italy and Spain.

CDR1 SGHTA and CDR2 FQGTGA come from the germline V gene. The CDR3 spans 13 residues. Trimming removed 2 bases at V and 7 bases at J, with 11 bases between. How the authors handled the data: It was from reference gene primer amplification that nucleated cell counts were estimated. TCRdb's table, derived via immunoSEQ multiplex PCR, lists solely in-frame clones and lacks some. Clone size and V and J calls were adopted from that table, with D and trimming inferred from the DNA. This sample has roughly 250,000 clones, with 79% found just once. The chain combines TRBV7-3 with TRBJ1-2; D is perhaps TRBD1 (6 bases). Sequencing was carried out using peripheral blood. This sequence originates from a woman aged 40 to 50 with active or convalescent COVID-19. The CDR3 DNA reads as TGTGCCAGCAGCTTAGGGAACAGGGTTGGCTACACCTTC. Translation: CASSLGNRVGYTF.